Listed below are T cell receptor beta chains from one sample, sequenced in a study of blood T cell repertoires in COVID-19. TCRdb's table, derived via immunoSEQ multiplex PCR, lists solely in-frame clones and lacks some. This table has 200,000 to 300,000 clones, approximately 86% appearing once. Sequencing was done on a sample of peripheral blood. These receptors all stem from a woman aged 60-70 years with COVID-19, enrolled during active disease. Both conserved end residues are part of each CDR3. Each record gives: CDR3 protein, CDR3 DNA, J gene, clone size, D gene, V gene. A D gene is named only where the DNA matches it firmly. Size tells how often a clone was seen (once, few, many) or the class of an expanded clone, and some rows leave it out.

cdr3_aa: CASNPTGDRGYGYTF
cdr3_nt: TGTGCCAGTAACCCGACGGGGGACAGGGGATATGGCTACACCTTC
j_call: TRBJ1-2
clone_size: NA
d_call: TRBD1
v_call: TRBV19

cdr3_aa: CAATGQYNSPLHF
cdr3_nt: TGTGCCGCTACGGGACAGTATAATTCACCCCTCCACTTT
j_call: TRBJ1-6
clone_size: few
d_call: TRBD1
v_call: TRBV30

cdr3_aa: CASSLIPPNGRGNIQYF
cdr3_nt: TGTGCCAGCAGTTTAATACCCCCTAACGGGAGGGGTAACATTCAGTACTTC
j_call: TRBJ2-4
clone_size: NA
d_call: TRBD2
v_call: TRBV27

cdr3_aa: CASSFGQILMNTEAFF
cdr3_nt: TGCGCCAGCAGCTTCGGACAGATCCTAATGAACACTGAAGCTTTCTTT
j_call: TRBJ1-1
clone_size: NA
d_call: NA
v_call: TRBV5-1

cdr3_aa: CASNSPHSGANVLTF
cdr3_nt: TGTGCCAGCAATAGTCCCCATTCTGGGGCCAACGTCCTGACTTTC
j_call: TRBJ2-6
clone_size: NA
d_call: NA
v_call: TRBV28

cdr3_aa: CASSISEAEKLFF
cdr3_nt: TGTGCCAGTAGTATCTCGGAGGCCGAAAAACTGTTTTTT
j_call: TRBJ1-4
clone_size: NA
d_call: NA
v_call: TRBV19

cdr3_aa: CASSPRGYGYTF
cdr3_nt: TGTGCCAGTAGTCCCCGGGGCTATGGCTACACCTTC
j_call: TRBJ1-2
clone_size: NA
d_call: NA
v_call: TRBV19

cdr3_aa: CSVARANTEAFF
cdr3_nt: TGCAGCGTTGCCAGGGCGAACACTGAAGCTTTCTTT
j_call: TRBJ1-1
clone_size: NA
d_call: NA
v_call: TRBV29-1

cdr3_aa: CSASYRSYNEQFF
cdr3_nt: TGCAGCGCCTCCTACAGGTCCTACAATGAGCAGTTCTTC
j_call: TRBJ2-1
clone_size: NA
d_call: NA
v_call: TRBV29-1

cdr3_aa: CASSTLPGQGAYEQYF
cdr3_nt: TGTGCCAGCAGTACCCTACCGGGACAGGGGGCTTACGAGCAGTACTTC
j_call: TRBJ2-7
clone_size: few
d_call: TRBD1
v_call: TRBV6-6

cdr3_aa: CASRRASGRQETQYF
cdr3_nt: TGTGCCAGCAGGAGGGCTAGCGGGCGCCAAGAGACCCAGTACTTC
j_call: TRBJ2-5
clone_size: NA
d_call: TRBD2
v_call: TRBV6-5

cdr3_aa: CASSLLAGGASSYNEQFF
cdr3_nt: TGTGCCAGCAGTTTACTAGCGGGAGGGGCGAGCTCCTACAATGAGCAGTTCTTC
j_call: TRBJ2-1
clone_size: NA
d_call: TRBD2
v_call: TRBV7-3

cdr3_aa: CASSLAASGYNEQFF
cdr3_nt: TGTGCCAGCAGCTTAGCGGCTAGCGGTTACAATGAGCAGTTCTTC
j_call: TRBJ2-1
clone_size: NA
d_call: TRBD2
v_call: TRBV11-1

cdr3_aa: CASSLNGRATDTQYF
cdr3_nt: TGTGCCAGCAGCTTAAACGGGAGGGCCACAGATACGCAGTATTTT
j_call: TRBJ2-3
clone_size: NA
d_call: TRBD2
v_call: TRBV7-2

cdr3_aa: CASSTNRQGKDSPLHF
cdr3_nt: TGTGCCAGTAGTACGAACAGACAGGGGAAGGATTCACCCCTCCACTTT
j_call: TRBJ1-6
clone_size: NA
d_call: TRBD1
v_call: TRBV19

cdr3_aa: CASSESGGTASYNSPLHF
cdr3_nt: TGTGCCAGCAGTGAATCGGGCGGGACAGCGTCCTATAATTCACCCCTCCACTTT
j_call: TRBJ1-6
clone_size: NA
d_call: TRBD1
v_call: TRBV25-1

cdr3_aa: CASSFSAGQLYGYTF
cdr3_nt: TGTGCCAGCAGCTTTTCAGCCGGACAACTCTATGGCTACACCTTC
j_call: TRBJ1-2
clone_size: NA
d_call: NA
v_call: TRBV7-6

cdr3_aa: CASNPGQGRYGYTF
cdr3_nt: TGCGCCAGCAACCCCGGACAGGGGAGGTATGGCTACACCTTC
j_call: TRBJ1-2
clone_size: few
d_call: TRBD1
v_call: TRBV5-1

cdr3_aa: CASSIKGPGLNYEQYF
cdr3_nt: TGTGCCAGTAGTATCAAGGGTCCGGGACTAAACTACGAGCAGTACTTC
j_call: TRBJ2-7
clone_size: NA
d_call: TRBD2
v_call: TRBV19

cdr3_aa: CASSPRGRTNYGYTF
cdr3_nt: TGTGCCAGTAGTCCCAGGGGCCGAACTAACTATGGCTACACCTTC
j_call: TRBJ1-2
clone_size: once
d_call: NA
v_call: TRBV19

cdr3_aa: CAIRGSGGSSYNEQFF
cdr3_nt: TGTGCCATCAGAGGGTCGGGAGGGAGCTCCTACAATGAGCAGTTCTTC
j_call: TRBJ2-1
clone_size: NA
d_call: TRBD2
v_call: TRBV28

cdr3_aa: CASSYAASGSADTQYF
cdr3_nt: TGTGCCAGCAGTTACGCGGCTAGCGGGAGTGCAGATACGCAGTATTTT
j_call: TRBJ2-3
clone_size: once
d_call: TRBD2
v_call: TRBV6-5

cdr3_aa: CASSSLRQGRHQPQHF
cdr3_nt: TGTGCCAGCAGCTCCCTAAGACAGGGGCGTCATCAGCCCCAGCATTTT
j_call: TRBJ1-5
clone_size: NA
d_call: TRBD1
v_call: TRBV28

cdr3_aa: CAISESGVGDEQFF
cdr3_nt: TGTGCCATCAGTGAGTCAGGCGTAGGGGATGAGCAGTTCTTC
j_call: TRBJ2-1
clone_size: NA
d_call: NA
v_call: TRBV10-3

cdr3_aa: CATRLTSTDTQYF
cdr3_nt: TGTGCCACGAGACTGACTAGCACAGATACGCAGTATTTT
j_call: TRBJ2-3
clone_size: few
d_call: NA
v_call: TRBV19

cdr3_aa: CASSGSGFTGELFF
cdr3_nt: TGTGCCAGCAGCGGCTCAGGGTTCACCGGGGAGCTGTTTTTT
j_call: TRBJ2-2
clone_size: NA
d_call: NA
v_call: TRBV9